What follows is one T cell receptor (beta chain) and its context. The DNA is omitted, as the CDR3 cannot be located on it reliably, and the CDR3 follows TCRdb's listing. RNA in amounts of about 0.45 to 1 ug was reverse transcribed with random hexamers. TCRdb processed the immunoSEQ multiplex PCR reads anew with MiXCR; each CDR3 protein has one entry. The data contain fewer than 1,500 distinct CDR3 sequences, about 61% of them singletons. The data were taken from a study of CD8 T cells in Susac syndrome. CDR1 is SGDLS and CDR2 is YYNGEE in the germline V gene. The CDR3 totals 17 residues, both ends included. For TEMRA sorting, memory subsets were defined by staining for CD27 and CD45RA. The authors sequenced TCR beta from blood CD8+ and CD4+ T cells. Patients with Susac syndrome met diagnostic criteria that were recently defined for definite or probable disease.

The chain links TRBV9 to TRBJ2-2; the table's D call of TRBD1 was not tested on the DNA. Sequencing was carried out using CD8+ TEMRA cells from PBMCs. The subset is: FACS-sorted terminally differentiated effector memory CD8+ T cells re-expressing CD45RA (CD8+ TEMRA). This clonotype was sampled from a human donor with Susac syndrome. The CDR3 is CASSELGTGVTPGSCFF.